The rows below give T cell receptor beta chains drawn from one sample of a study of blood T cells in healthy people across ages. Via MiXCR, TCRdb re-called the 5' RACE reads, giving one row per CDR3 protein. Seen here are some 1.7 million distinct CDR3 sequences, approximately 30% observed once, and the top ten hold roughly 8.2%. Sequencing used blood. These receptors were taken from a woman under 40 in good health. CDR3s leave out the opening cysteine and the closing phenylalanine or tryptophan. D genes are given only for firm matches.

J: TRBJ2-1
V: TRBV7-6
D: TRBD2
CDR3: ASSTPTSGTQF

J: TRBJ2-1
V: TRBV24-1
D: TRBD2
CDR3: ATSDRYDSGGLYNEQF

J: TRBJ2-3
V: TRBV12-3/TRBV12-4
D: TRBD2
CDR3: ASSPSPGSGGYQTDTQY

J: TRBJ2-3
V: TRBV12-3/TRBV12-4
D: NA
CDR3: ASSPVMGTDAEY

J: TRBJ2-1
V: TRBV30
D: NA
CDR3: AWIRPPYNEQF

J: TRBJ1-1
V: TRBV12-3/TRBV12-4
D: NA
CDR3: ASSFPDSLNTEAF

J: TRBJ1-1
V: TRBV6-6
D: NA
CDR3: ASSYKVGAPTEAF

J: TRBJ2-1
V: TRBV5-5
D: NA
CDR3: ASGLGDGEQF

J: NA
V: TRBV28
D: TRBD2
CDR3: AWGGTRVYEQY

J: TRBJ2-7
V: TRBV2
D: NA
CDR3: ASSAQAGSSYEQY

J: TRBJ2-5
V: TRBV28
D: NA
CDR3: ASSSFQGSSPLEETQY

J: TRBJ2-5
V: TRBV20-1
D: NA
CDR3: SAGARRETQY

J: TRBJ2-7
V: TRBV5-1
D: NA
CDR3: ASSLERGRSSYEQY

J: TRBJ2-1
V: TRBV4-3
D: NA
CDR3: ASSSRPGSNEQF

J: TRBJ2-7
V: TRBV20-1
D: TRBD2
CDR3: SARGSTGTSVYEQY

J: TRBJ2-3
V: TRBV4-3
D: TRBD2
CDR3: ASSQDLAGETDAQY

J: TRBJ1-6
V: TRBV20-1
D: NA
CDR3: SARDGRTGSFKTLH

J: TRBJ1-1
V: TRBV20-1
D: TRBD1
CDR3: SAKTGTANTEAF

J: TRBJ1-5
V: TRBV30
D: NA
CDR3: AWSVRGTSNQPQH

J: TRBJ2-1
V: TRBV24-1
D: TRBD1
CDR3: ATSDFKRRGLDEQF

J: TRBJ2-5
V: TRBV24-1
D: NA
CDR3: ATSDLQQEPETQY

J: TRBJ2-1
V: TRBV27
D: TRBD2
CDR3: ASTTWLAGRTSGIRFFSYNEQF

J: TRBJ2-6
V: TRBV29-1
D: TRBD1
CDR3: SVGDRASGANVLT

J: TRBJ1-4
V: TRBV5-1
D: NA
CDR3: ASSSSPEKNEKLF

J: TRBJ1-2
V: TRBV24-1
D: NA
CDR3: ATSDRDSEDGYT

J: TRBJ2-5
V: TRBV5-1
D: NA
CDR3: ASSTWYWQSQETQY

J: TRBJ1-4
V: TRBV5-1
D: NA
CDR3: ASSAEQATNEKLF

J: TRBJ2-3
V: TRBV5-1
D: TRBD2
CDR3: ASRNGLAGGLTDTQY

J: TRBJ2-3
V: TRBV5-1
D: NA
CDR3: ASSPRQFGGGDTQY

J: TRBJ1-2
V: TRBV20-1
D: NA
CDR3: TPSSNNQGYT

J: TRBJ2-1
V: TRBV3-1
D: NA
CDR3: ASSPRERGNEQF

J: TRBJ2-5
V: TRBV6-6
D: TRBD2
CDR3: ASSYSLAGEREQY

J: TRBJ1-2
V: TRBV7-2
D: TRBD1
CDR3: ASHQGAGYT

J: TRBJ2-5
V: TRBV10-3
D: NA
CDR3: AISGEPSGSQETQY

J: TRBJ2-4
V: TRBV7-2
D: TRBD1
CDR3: ASSLWAPGGKNIQY

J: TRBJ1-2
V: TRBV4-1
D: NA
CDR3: ASSQVQMYGYT

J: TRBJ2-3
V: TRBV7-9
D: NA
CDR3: ASIQGGQGTQY

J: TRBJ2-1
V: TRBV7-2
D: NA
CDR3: ASSLGRRARNEQF

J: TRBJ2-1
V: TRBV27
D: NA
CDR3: ASSSIRTQRRRGEQF

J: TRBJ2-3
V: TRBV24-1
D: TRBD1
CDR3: ATSDAGTGGSTDTQY

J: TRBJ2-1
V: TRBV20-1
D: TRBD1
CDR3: SARDWGTGTNNEQF

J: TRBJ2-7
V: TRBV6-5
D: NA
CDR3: ASSEVPGFDEQY

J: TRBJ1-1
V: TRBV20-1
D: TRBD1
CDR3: SAILDRGLEAF

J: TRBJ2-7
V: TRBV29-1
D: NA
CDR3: SADSGVEQY

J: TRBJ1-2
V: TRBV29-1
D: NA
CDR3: SVSSDYGYT

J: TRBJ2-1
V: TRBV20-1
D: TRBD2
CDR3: SAPQSGTLRETQF

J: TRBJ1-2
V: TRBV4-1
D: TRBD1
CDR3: ASSKQGEFHDYT

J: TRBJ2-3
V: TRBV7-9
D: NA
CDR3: ASSTRRDTQY

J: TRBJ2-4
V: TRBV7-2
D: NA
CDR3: ASSADLGEENIQY

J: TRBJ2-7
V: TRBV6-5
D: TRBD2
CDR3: ASSYRTSNHEQY

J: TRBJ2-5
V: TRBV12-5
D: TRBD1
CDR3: ASGPGQGVQTQY

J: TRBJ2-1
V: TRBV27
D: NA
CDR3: ASSRGTPGLGEQF

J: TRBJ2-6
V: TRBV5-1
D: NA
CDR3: ASILVWVGSGANVRT

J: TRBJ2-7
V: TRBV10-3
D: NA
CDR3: AISEDGLYEQY

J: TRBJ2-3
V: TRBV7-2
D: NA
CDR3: ASSLHLGSTDTQY

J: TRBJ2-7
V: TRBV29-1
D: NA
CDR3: SGSSGRIYDEQY

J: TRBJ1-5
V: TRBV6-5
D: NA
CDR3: ASSPDRTNQPQH

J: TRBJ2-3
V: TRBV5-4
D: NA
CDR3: ASSSSSEGPHTQY

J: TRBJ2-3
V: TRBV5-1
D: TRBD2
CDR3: ASSLPKRGPTDTQY

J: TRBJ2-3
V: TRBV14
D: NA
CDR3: ASSQELRGTQY